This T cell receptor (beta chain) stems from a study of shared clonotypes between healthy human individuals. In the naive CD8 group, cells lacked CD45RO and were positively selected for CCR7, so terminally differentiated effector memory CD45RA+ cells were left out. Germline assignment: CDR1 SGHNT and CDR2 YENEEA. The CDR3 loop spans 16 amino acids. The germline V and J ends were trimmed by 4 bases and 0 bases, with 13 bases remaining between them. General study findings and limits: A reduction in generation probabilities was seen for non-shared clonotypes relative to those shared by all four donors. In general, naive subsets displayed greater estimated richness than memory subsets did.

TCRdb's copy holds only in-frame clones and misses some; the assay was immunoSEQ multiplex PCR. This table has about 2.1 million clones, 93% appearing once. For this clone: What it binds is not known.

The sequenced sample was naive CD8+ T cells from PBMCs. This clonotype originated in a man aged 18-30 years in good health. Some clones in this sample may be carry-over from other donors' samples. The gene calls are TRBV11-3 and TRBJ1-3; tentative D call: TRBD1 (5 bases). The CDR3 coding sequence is TGTGCCAGCAGCTCCGACCACGACAGCTCTGGAAACACCATATATTTT. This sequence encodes CASSSDHDSSGNTIYF.